This TCR beta chain emerged from a study of CD8+ T cells in alopecia areata. Study observations and caveats: Affected lesional scalp, above all in alopecia totalis/universalis, was more clonal than normal scalp. Scalp samples also contribute reads from the resident alphabeta T cells found in normal skin.

cDNA serving as the sequencing template came from extracted, reverse transcribed RNA. Sequencing was performed with immunoSEQ multiplex PCR; in TCRdb, only in-frame clones are kept and a portion is missing. The sample carries 100,000 to 150,000 clones, around 50% recorded once. This clone has only a few counts. Its specificity is unknown. Alopecia areata patients had lesional scalp punch biopsies and peripheral blood taken from them. Both CD4+ and CD8+ T cells were separated by sorting PBMCs. The V end was cut by 3 bases, the J end by 6 bases, with 8 bases between. The CDR3 spans 11 residues. Germline lookup yields CDR1 GTSNPN and CDR2 SVGIG (reference sequence).

The source is a human donor with alopecia areata. This chain links TRBV30 with TRBJ1-1; D is possibly TRBD1 (5 bases). Specimen: NKG2D-low CD8+ T cells sorted from blood. The CDR3 protein is CAWRWGPEAFF. CDR3 DNA sequence: TGTGCCTGGAGATGGGGCCCTGAAGCTTTCTTT.